This T cell receptor (beta chain) was recorded in a study of blood T cell repertoires in COVID-19. Background on the study: Collection of acute and convalescent COVID-19 samples took place in the United States, Italy and Spain. PBMCs, B-cell-depleted T cells, or T cells provided the cDNA or gDNA that made up the material.

It was during active infection that Seattle patients were enrolled and then longitudinally followed. The CDR3 extends over 13 amino acids. Looked up from germline, CDR1 is MNHEY and CDR2 is SVGAGI. Trimming stripped 5 bases from V and 12 bases from J, with 19 bases between. Authors' data handling: The authors estimated nucleated cell counts from reference gene primer amplification. Clones were sequenced by immunoSEQ multiplex PCR, and TCRdb holds only the in-frame ones, with some missing. V and J calls plus clone size are reproduced from that table; the DNA served to infer D and trimming. The table shows tens of thousands of clones, with nearly 80% occurring only once.

V gene TRBV6-5 combines with J gene TRBJ1-1, with D possibly TRBD1 on 5 matching bases. The receptor was isolated from a man in his sixties or seventies with COVID-19, enrolled during active disease. Input material: peripheral blood. The CDR3 spells CASSTQTEHRTFF. DNA of the CDR3: TGTGCCAGCAGTACCCAAACTGAACACAGGACTTTCTTT.